This passage covers 28 T cell receptor beta chains from one sample sequenced in a study of T cell repertoires in cytomegalovirus infection. MiXCR, applied by TCRdb to the reads, yields one record per CDR3 protein. In the table there are about 740,000 distinct CDR3 sequences, approximately 34% of which are singletons. Input material: PBMCs. Receptor source: a human donor in good health (CMV status not recorded). Some clones in this sample may be carry-over from other donors' samples.

About this clonotype: One junction end does not reproduce the germline sequence, and a read error may be involved. V and J are TRBV7-2 and TRBJ1-2; maybe TRBD1 (5 bases). The CDR3 loop spans 14 amino acids. Germline CDR1 is SGHTA and CDR2 is FQGNSA. The CDR3 sequence: CVSSLASGYYGYTF. DNA for the CDR3: TGTGTCAGCAGCTTAGCGTCAGGGTACTATGGCTACACCTTC. The full variable domain, in which reference TRBV7-2 and TRBJ1-2 provide the parts outside the CDR3, is GAGVSQSPSNKVTEKGKDVELRCDPISGHTALYWYRQSLGQGLEFLIYFQGNSAPDKSGLPSDRFSAERTGGSVSTLTIQRTQQEDSAVYLCVSSLASGYYGYTFGSGTRLTVV.

In its sample, this clonotype was seen a few times. The chain employs TRBV12-3 or TRBV12-4 and TRBJ1-5; D may be TRBD1 (6 bases). The CDR3 runs 14 residues. Trimming removed 3 bases at V and 5 bases at J, with 11 bases between. The CDR3 DNA reads TGTGCCAGCAGTTTCGCCAGGGGTGATCAGCCCCAGCATTTT. Translated: CASSFARGDQPQHF.

This clonotype has more than one count but fewer than ten. The chain couples TRBV6-1 to TRBJ1-3; D is perhaps TRBD1 (6 bases). The CDR3 sequence is 15 residues long. V was clipped by 7 bases and J by 4 bases, with 17 bases between them. Germline CDR1 is MNHNS and CDR2 is SASEGT. The CDR3 coding sequence is TGTGCCAGCAATTGGGACAACTCGCGGGGAAACACCATATATTTT. Protein product: CASNWDNSRGNTIYF.

This clonotype was counted between two and nine times. The V gene is TRBV28, the J gene TRBJ2-2; 8 nucleotides agree with TRBD1. CDR1 MDHEN and CDR2 SYDVKM come from the germline V gene. The CDR3 contains 14 residues. With V trimmed by 4 bases and J by 5 bases, 3 bases remained unmatched. CDR3 bases: TGTGCCAGCAGTTGGACAGGGAGGACCGGGGAGCTGTTTTTT. Amino acid sequence: CASSWTGRTGELFF.

The genes are TRBV28 and TRBJ2-7; D may be TRBD1 (7 bases). The germline CDR1 and CDR2 sequences are MDHEN and SYDVKM. V dropped 7 bases and J dropped 5 bases, with 15 bases sitting between them. This CDR3 comprises 13 residues. This chain's CDR3 is CASKGRGVDEQYF. CDR3 in DNA: TGTGCCAGCAAGGGCAGGGGGGTTGACGAGCAGTACTTC.

This clonotype has just a few counts. The chain carries TRBV28 and TRBJ2-2, with TRBD1 matching 7 bases. This CDR3 is 16 amino acids long. V lost 2 bases to trimming and J lost 2 bases; unmatched junction nucleotides: 5. Germline-derived CDR1 and CDR2 are MDHEN and SYDVKM. The CDR3 loop is CASSLPTGANTGELFF. As DNA, the CDR3 is TGTGCCAGCAGTTTACCCACAGGGGCTAACACCGGGGAGCTGTTTTTT. The variable domain in full, with the rest retrieved from reference TRBV28 and TRBJ2-2, is DVKVTQSSRYLVKRTGEKVFLECVQDMDHENMFWYRQDPGLGLRLIYFSYDVKMKEKGDIPEGYSVSREKKERFSLILESASTNQTSMYLCASSLPTGANTGELFFGEGSRLTVL.

This clonotype was recorded a few times. The junction departs from germline at one end; a sequencing error may be responsible. V usage is TRBV7-7 and J usage is TRBJ2-5; D is ambiguous. The CDR3 covers 14 residues. CDR1 SSHAT and CDR2 FNYEAQ come from the germline V gene (reference sequence). The CDR3, as DNA: TGTGCTAGCAGCTTAGAACCCGGAGAAGAGACCCAGTACTTC. It is translated as CASSLEPGEETQYF.

J is TRBJ2-3 and V is TRBV20-1; no firm D call. Germline CDR1 is DFQATT and CDR2 is SNEGSKA (reference sequence). Trimming cost V 5 bases and J 6 bases, with 15 bases left between them. This CDR3 is 13 amino acids long. CDR3 DNA: TGCAGTGCTTCCCTATCAACCGTCGATACGCAGTATTTT. Residues: CSASLSTVDTQYF.

This chain uses TRBV7-2 with TRBJ2-7; D remains unclear. The CDR3 is 13 amino acids. Trimming took off 2 bases at V and 2 bases at J, with 7 bases between the two ends. Germline CDR1 reads SGHTA; CDR2 reads FQGNSA. The CDR3 region is CASSLTPAYEQYF. The CDR3 bases are TGTGCCAGCAGCTTAACCCCTGCCTACGAGCAGTACTTC.

This chain connects TRBV12-3 or TRBV12-4 to TRBJ2-2, with a tentative D call TRBD2 (5 bases). The CDR3 is 13 residues long. Trimming took 7 bases from V and 8 from J, leaving 14 bases between them. In DNA form, the CDR3 reads TGTGCCAGCATCTGGGAAATAGCGGGGGAGCTGTTTTTT. This gives the protein CASIWEIAGELFF.

V is TRBV5-1 and J is TRBJ1-4; possible D gene TRBD1, 6 bases. This CDR3 contains 15 residues. From germline, CDR1 is SGHRS and CDR2 YFSETQ. V was clipped by 0 bases and J by 5 bases, with 11 bases between them. The CDR3 loop reads CASSLDGQRNEKLFF. DNA for the CDR3: TGCGCCAGCAGCTTGGACGGACAGCGGAATGAAAAACTGTTTTTT.

Details on this clonotype: Sequence at one end of the junction differs from germline and may be a read error. The V call is TRBV20-1, the J call TRBJ2-7; D uncertain. In germline, CDR1 is DFQATT, CDR2 SNEGSKA (reference sequence). This CDR3 region has 10 residues. The CDR3 spells CSARDNEHYF. CDR3 coding DNA: TGCAGTGCTAGAGATAACGAGCATTACTTC.

The genes are TRBV6-4 and TRBJ2-3, with D possibly matching TRBD2 (5 bases). The CDR3 is made up of 13 amino acids. The germline gives CDR1 MRHNA, CDR2 SNTAGT. The V and J ends lost 0 bases and 5 bases respectively, with 6 bases between them. The CDR3 sequence: CASSDSAGDTQYF. The CDR3 bases are TGTGCCAGCAGTGACTCGGCGGGAGATACGCAGTATTTT.

This clonotype turned up a few times. The chain uses TRBV28 and TRBJ2-5; D might be TRBD2 (5 bases). The V and J ends lost 7 bases and 5 bases respectively, with 11 bases between them. Looked up from germline, CDR1 is MDHEN and CDR2 is SYDVKM. The CDR3 is 12 amino acids. CDR3 amino acids: CASTSPGETQYF. Written as DNA, the CDR3 is TGTGCCAGCACATCGCCGGGGGAGACCCAGTACTTC.

The chain recombines TRBV24-1 with TRBJ1-1, with D unclear. CDR1 and CDR2 from the germline V gene are KGHDR and SFDVKD. The CDR3 is 13 residues long. With 4 bases removed from V and 2 bases from J, the gap between germline ends came to 7 bases. The chain's CDR3 is CATSDQFNTEAFF. The CDR3 nucleotides are TGTGCCACCAGTGACCAATTCAACACTGAAGCTTTCTTT.

This clonotype came up a few times. The chain is built from TRBV7-2 and TRBJ1-5; D is unresolved. Trimming pared 1 base from V and 6 bases from J, leaving 10 bases between. CDR1 is SGHTA, CDR2 FQGNSA, per germline. The CDR3 runs to 14 residues. The CDR3 nucleotides are TGTGCCAGCAGCTTAGTACCGGGAGGTCAGCCCCAGCATTTT. As protein: CASSLVPGGQPQHF. Variable domain in full (rest from reference TRBV7-2 and TRBJ1-5): GAGVSQSPSNKVTEKGKDVELRCDPISGHTALYWYRQSLGQGLEFLIYFQGNSAPDKSGLPSDRFSAERTGGSVSTLTIQRTQQEDSAVYLCASSLVPGGQPQHFGDGTRLSIL.

Many counts were recorded for this clonotype. The genes are TRBV7-9 and TRBJ2-1; TRBD2 agrees at 8 bases. Germline values: CDR1 SEHNR, CDR2 FQNEAQ (reference sequence). V shed 11 bases, J shed 8 bases, and the junction held 11 bases outside the gene matches. The CDR3 is 13 residues long. The CDR3 DNA sequence: TGTGCCGCCAGACTAGCGTTAGGGGATGAGCAGTTCTTC. Translation gives CAARLALGDEQFF.

The table lists this clonotype with many counts. J is TRBJ2-7 and V is TRBV7-8; the D gene could be TRBD1 or TRBD2 (6 bases each). V was clipped by 5 bases and J by 1 base, with 18 bases between them. Germline V lookup: CDR1 SGHVS, CDR2 FQNEAQ. CDR3 size: 16 residues. The CDR3: CASSRGTPRASYEQYF. CDR3 coding DNA: TGTGCCAGCAGCCGCGGGACACCGAGGGCGTCCTACGAGCAGTACTTC.

This clonotype was seen ten or more times. V is TRBV12-3 or TRBV12-4 and J is TRBJ2-3, with D maybe TRBD1 (6 bases). Between the trimmed V and J ends, which lost 7 bases and 2 bases, there was a span of 16 bases. The CDR3 contains 15 residues. The DNA for the CDR3 is TGTGCCAGCACCTCCGGGACATTCATCACAGATACGCAGTATTTT. This translates into CASTSGTFITDTQYF.

As regards this clonotype: Given a much more abundant clone one base away, this may be a read error. The chain links TRBV7-6 to TRBJ2-7; no definite D call. The V gene's germline CDR1 is SGHVS and CDR2 FNYEAQ. The CDR3 has 14 residues. V lost 2 bases, J lost 4 bases, and 12 bases lay in between. CDR3 sequence reads: CASSLIGVFYEQYF. CDR3 coding DNA: TGTGCCAGCAGCTTAATTGGGGTTTTTTACGAGCAGTACTTC. The full variable domain, its missing parts supplied by reference TRBV7-6 and TRBJ2-7, is GAGVSQSPRYKVTKRGQDVALRCDPISGHVSLYWYRQALGQGPEFLTYFNYEAQQDKSGLPNDRFSAERPEGSISTLTIQRTEQRDSAMYRCASSLIGVFYEQYFGPGTRLTVT.

This clonotype has more than one count but fewer than ten. This chain joins TRBV4-1 and TRBJ1-5, with D possibly TRBD1 on 5 matching bases. In germline, CDR1 is MGHRA, CDR2 YSYEKL. V lost 0 bases and J 8 bases, leaving 8 bases between the germline ends. The CDR3 length is 13 residues. CDR3 sequence (DNA): TGCGCCAGCAGCCAAGATCCACAGGAGCCCCAGCATTTT. Its translation: CASSQDPQEPQHF.

CDR3 sequence reads: CASSYSHPSNGYEQYF. The DNA of the CDR3 is TGTGCCAGCAGTTACTCACACCCATCAAACGGTTACGAGCAGTACTTC. The V and J genes are TRBV6-6 and TRBJ2-7; the D is unclear. V lost 0 bases and J 4 bases, leaving 16 bases between the germline ends. This CDR3 spans 16 amino acids. Germline V gives CDR1 MNHNY, CDR2 SVGAGI (reference sequence).

V gene TRBV6-1 combines with J gene TRBJ2-5; D remains unclear. CDR3 length: 14 amino acids. V was pared by 7 bases and J by 2 bases, with 14 bases between. Per germline, CDR1 MNHNS and CDR2 SASEGT. The CDR3 spells CASITIPKQETQYF. In nucleotides, the CDR3 is TGTGCCAGCATCACAATACCAAAACAAGAGACCCAGTACTTC.

In this sample, this clonotype turned up a few times. The V call is TRBV2, the J call TRBJ2-1; D is perhaps TRBD2 (6 bases). The CDR3 loop spans 16 amino acids. Trimming left V 3 bases short and J 2 bases short, with 14 bases between. Germline CDR1 and CDR2: SNHLY and FYNNEI. The CDR3 is CASSDSGGPTYNEQFF. Written as DNA, the CDR3 is TGTGCCAGCAGTGATTCCGGGGGACCCACCTACAATGAGCAGTTCTTC.

V gene TRBV27 combines with J gene TRBJ2-1; D possibly uses TRBD1 or TRBD2 (8 bases each). The V and J ends lost 4 bases and 4 bases respectively, with 23 bases between them. This CDR3 has 18 residues. The germline CDR1 and CDR2 sequences are MNHEY and SMNVEV (reference sequence). CDR3 sequence (DNA): TGTGCCAGCAGTTCCGGACAGGGACTCGGGGGGGGATACAATGAGCAGTTCTTC. Translation: CASSSGQGLGGGYNEQFF.

The CDR3 reads CASSSTGGLVTSTDTQYF. CDR3 nucleotide sequence: TGTGCCAGCAGTTCGACAGGCGGCCTGGTAACTAGCACAGATACGCAGTATTTT. This chain uses TRBV28 with TRBJ2-3, with a tentative D call TRBD1 (6 bases). The V and J ends lost 4 bases and 0 bases respectively, with 20 bases between them. This CDR3 is built from 18 residues. CDR1 MDHEN and CDR2 SYDVKM come from the germline V gene. Full variable domain (outside the CDR3, taken from reference TRBV28 and TRBJ2-3): DVKVTQSSRYLVKRTGEKVFLECVQDMDHENMFWYRQDPGLGLRLIYFSYDVKMKEKGDIPEGYSVSREKKERFSLILESASTNQTSMYLCASSSTGGLVTSTDTQYFGPGTRLTVL.

This rearrangement joins TRBV19 to TRBJ1-1; 8 bases map to TRBD1. The ends lost 3 bases at V and 2 bases at J; junction bases unmatched: 2. Germline V gene sequence: CDR1 LNHDA, CDR2 SQIVND (reference sequence). The CDR3 runs 14 residues. Here the CDR3 DNA reads TGTGCCAGTAGTATGACAGGGGATAACACTGAAGCTTTCTTT. This encodes CASSMTGDNTEAFF.

The chain uses TRBV14 and TRBJ1-3; TRBD1 matches at 7 bases. The V gene's germline CDR1 is SGHDN and CDR2 FVKESK. This CDR3 has 15 residues. The V segment lost 1 base and the J segment 5 bases; nucleotides outside the gene matches: 5. CDR3 nucleotides: TGTGCCAGCAGCCAAGCCGGGACAGTACGAAACACCATATATTTT. Protein sequence: CASSQAGTVRNTIYF. The variable domain in full, with the rest retrieved from reference TRBV14 and TRBJ1-3, is EAGVTQFPSHSVIEKGQTVTLRCDPISGHDNLYWYRRVMGKEIKFLLHFVKESKQDESGMPNNRFLAERTGGTYSTLKVQPAELEDSGVYFCASSQAGTVRNTIYFGEGSWLTVV.